Below are 13 T cell receptor beta chains sequenced from a single sample in a study of cytomegalovirus exposure and HLA in healthy donors. The PCR used 60 Vbeta and 13 Jbeta primers. Only in-frame clones appear in the TCRdb table, and some are missing; sequencing was by immunoSEQ multiplex PCR. The sample lists some 190,000 clones, 65% to 85% occurring once. Material: PBMCs. The receptors come from a girl under 18 in good health and CMV-seropositive.

The chain recombines TRBV10-2 with TRBJ2-5, with D hard to call. This CDR3 contains 12 residues. Trimming took off 2 bases at V and 4 bases at J, with 5 bases between the two ends. Germline-derived CDR1 and CDR2 are WSHSY and SAAADI. The CDR3 region is CASSEARETQYF. CDR3 sequence (DNA): TGCGCCAGCAGTGAGGCCAGAGAGACCCAGTACTTC.

The table lists this clone with a few counts. The V and J genes are TRBV4-2 and TRBJ1-1; no clear D. V was shortened by 0 bases and J by 2 bases, with 7 bases between the two germline ends. CDR1 is LGHNA and CDR2 is YNFKEQ in the germline V gene. The CDR3 spans 14 residues. The CDR3 protein is CASSQEGGNTEAFF. The CDR3 DNA reads as TGTGCCAGCAGCCAAGAAGGAGGAAACACTGAAGCTTTCTTT.

V and J are TRBV27 and TRBJ2-1, with D possibly TRBD1 on 6 matching bases. This CDR3 has 16 residues. Per germline, CDR1 MNHEY and CDR2 SMNVEV (reference sequence). V lost 2 bases to trimming and J lost 0 bases, with 11 bases between them. The CDR3 nucleotides read TGTGCCAGCAGTTTAGCAGGACAGCACTCCTACAATGAGCAGTTCTTC. Translation: CASSLAGQHSYNEQFF.

The chain recombines TRBV30 with TRBJ2-1; TRBD1 matches 9 bases. The J segment lost 3 bases and the V segment lost 3 bases, leaving 6 bases of the junction unmatched. CDR1 and CDR2 (germline): GTSNPN, SVGIG (reference sequence). There are 15 residues in the CDR3. CDR3 amino acids: CAWRVGQGLYNEQFF. CDR3 nucleotides: TGTGCCTGGAGGGTCGGACAGGGGCTCTACAATGAGCAGTTCTTC.

The chain links TRBV13 to TRBJ2-2; perhaps TRBD1 as D (5 bases). This CDR3 is 16 amino acids long. The germline gives CDR1 PRHDT, CDR2 FYEKMQ (reference sequence). V was shortened by 4 bases and J by 0 bases, with 12 bases between the two germline ends. The CDR3 loop is CASSYDSPSNTGELFF. The CDR3 DNA follows: TGTGCCAGCAGCTACGACAGCCCATCGAACACCGGGGAGCTGTTTTTT.

This chain joins TRBV6-5 and TRBJ2-1; 10 bases line up with TRBD2. The CDR3 spans 16 residues. V lost 0 bases and J lost 6; bases outside the gene matches: 5. Per germline, CDR1 MNHEY and CDR2 SVGAGI. CDR3 in amino acids: CASSYSPASGSNEQFF. In DNA form, the CDR3 reads TGTGCCAGCAGTTACTCGCCGGCTAGCGGGAGCAATGAGCAGTTCTTC.

Comments on this clone: Other DNA sequences in the same sample also yield this CDR3. The chain joins TRBV7-9 to TRBJ1-3, with D maybe TRBD1 (6 bases). V was cut by 5 bases and J by 0 bases, with 8 bases left in between. Germline loops: CDR1 SEHNR, CDR2 FQNEAQ (reference sequence). The length of the CDR3 is 14 residues. CDR3 DNA: TGTGCCAGCAGCCTACAGGGCTCTGGAAACACCATATATTTT. Translating it yields CASSLQGSGNTIYF.

The CDR3 is CAWRGRGSSPQPQHF. The DNA of the CDR3 is TGTGCCTGGAGGGGGCGGGGGAGTTCTCCTCAGCCCCAGCATTTT. The chain is built from TRBV30 and TRBJ1-5; possible D gene TRBD1, 5 bases. Between the trimmed V and J ends, which lost 3 bases and 6 bases, there was a span of 18 bases. The CDR3 sequence is 15 residues long. Germline CDR1 reads GTSNPN; CDR2 reads SVGIG (reference sequence).

This rearrangement joins TRBV11-3 to TRBJ2-3; D gene unclear. This CDR3 comprises 13 residues. The germline V and J ends were trimmed by 3 bases and 5 bases, with 9 bases remaining between them. The germline CDR1 and CDR2 sequences are SGHNT and YENEEA. The CDR3 reads CASSFLPRDTQYF. The CDR3 nucleotides are TGTGCCAGCAGCTTTCTTCCCAGAGATACGCAGTATTTT. The whole variable domain, remainder taken from reference TRBV11-3 and TRBJ2-3, is EAGVVQSPRYKIIEKKQPVAFWCNPISGHNTLYWYLQNLGQGPELLIRYENEEAVDDSQLPKDRFSAERLKGVDSTLKIQPAELGDSAVYLCASSFLPRDTQYFGPGTRLTVL.

The rearrangement uses TRBV19 and TRBJ1-2; maybe TRBD1 (5 bases). The V end was cut by 3 bases, the J end by 4 bases, with 15 bases between. Germline CDR1 LNHDA, CDR2 SQIVND (reference sequence). The CDR3 runs 15 residues. This CDR3 reads CASSILGGTLYGYTF. Here the CDR3 DNA reads TGTGCCAGTAGTATTCTAGGAGGGACGCTCTATGGCTACACCTTC.

The rearrangement uses TRBV5-1 and TRBJ2-7; 12 bases agree with TRBD2. This CDR3 contains 16 residues. Trimming took 4 bases from V and 4 from J; bases not matched to a gene: 9. Looked up from germline, CDR1 is SGHRS and CDR2 is YFSETQ. The CDR3 region has the DNA TGCGCCAGCAGCATCCGACTAGCGGGAGCGGGTTACGAGCAGTACTTC. This translates into CASSIRLAGAGYEQYF.

As concerns this clone: Other nucleotide sequences from this sample produce the same CDR3. This chain links TRBV5-1 with TRBJ1-5; TRBD1 aligns across 11 bases. Germline CDR1 SGHRS, CDR2 YFSETQ. The CDR3 is made up of 16 amino acids. V lost 4 bases, J lost 0 bases, and 3 bases stayed unmatched. The CDR3 loop is CASSTGTGGSNQPQHF. In DNA form, the CDR3 reads TGCGCCAGCAGCACCGGGACAGGGGGTAGCAATCAGCCCCAGCATTTT. Looking up the rest from reference TRBV5-1 and TRBJ1-5 gives the full variable domain: KAGVTQTPRYLIKTRGQQVTLSCSPISGHRSVSWYQQTPGQGLQFLFEYFSETQRNKGNFPGRFSGRQFSNSRSEMNVSTLELGDSALYLCASSTGTGGSNQPQHFGDGTRLSIL.

The gene calls are TRBV19 and TRBJ2-7, with 7 bases identical to TRBD1. The V gene end was trimmed by 5 bases and the J gene end by 6 bases; junction bases not matched to a gene: 4. Germline V gene data show CDR1 as LNHDA and CDR2 as SQIVND (reference sequence). The CDR3 loop spans 12 amino acids. The CDR3 nucleotides read TGTGCCAGTAGTTACAGGGGAAGCGAGCAGTACTTC. It translates to CASSYRGSEQYF.